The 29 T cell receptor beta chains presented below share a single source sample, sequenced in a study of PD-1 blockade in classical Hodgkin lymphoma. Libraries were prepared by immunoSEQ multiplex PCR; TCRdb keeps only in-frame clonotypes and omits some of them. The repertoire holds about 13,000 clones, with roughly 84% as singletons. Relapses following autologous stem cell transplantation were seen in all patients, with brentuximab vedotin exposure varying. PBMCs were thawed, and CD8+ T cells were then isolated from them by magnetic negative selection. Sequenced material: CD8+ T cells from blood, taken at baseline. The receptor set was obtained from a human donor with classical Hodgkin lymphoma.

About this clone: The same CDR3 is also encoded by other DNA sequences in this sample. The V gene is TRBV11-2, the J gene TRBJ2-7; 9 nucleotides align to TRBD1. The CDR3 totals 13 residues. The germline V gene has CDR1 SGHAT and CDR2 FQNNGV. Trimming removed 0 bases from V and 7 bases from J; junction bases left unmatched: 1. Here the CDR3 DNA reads TGTGCCAGCAGCTTAGAGGGGACAGGGGAGCAGTACTTC. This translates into CASSLEGTGEQYF. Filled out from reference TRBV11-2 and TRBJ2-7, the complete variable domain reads EAGVAQSPRYKIIEKRQSVAFWCNPISGHATLYWYQQILGQGPKLLIQFQNNGVVDDSQLPKDRFSAERLKGVDSTLKIQPAKLEDSAVYLCASSLEGTGEQYFGPGTRLTVT.

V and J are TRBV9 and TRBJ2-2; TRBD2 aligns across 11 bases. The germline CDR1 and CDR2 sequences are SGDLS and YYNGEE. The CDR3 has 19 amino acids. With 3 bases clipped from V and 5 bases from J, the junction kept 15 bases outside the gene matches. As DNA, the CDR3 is TGTGCCAGCAGCGCCGGGACAGGCCGACTAGCGGGGTTGACCGGGGAGCTGTTTTTT. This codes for CASSAGTGRLAGLTGELFF.

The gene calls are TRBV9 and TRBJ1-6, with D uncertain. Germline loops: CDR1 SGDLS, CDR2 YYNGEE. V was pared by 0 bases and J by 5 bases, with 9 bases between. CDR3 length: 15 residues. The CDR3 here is CASSVVPANNSPLHF. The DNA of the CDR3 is TGTGCCAGCAGCGTAGTGCCAGCCAATAATTCACCCCTCCACTTT.

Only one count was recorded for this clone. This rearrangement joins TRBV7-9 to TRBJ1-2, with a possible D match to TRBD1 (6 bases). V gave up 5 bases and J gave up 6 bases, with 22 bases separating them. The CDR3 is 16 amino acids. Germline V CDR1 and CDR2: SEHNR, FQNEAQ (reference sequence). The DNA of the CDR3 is TGTGCCAGCAGCGGGGGCCGGCTGGGGACCCTCCATGGCTACACCTTC. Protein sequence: CASSGGRLGTLHGYTF.

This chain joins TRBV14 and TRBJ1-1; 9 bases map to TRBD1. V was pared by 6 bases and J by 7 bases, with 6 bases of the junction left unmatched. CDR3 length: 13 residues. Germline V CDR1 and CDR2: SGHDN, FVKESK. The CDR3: CASRGTGTVEAFF. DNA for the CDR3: TGTGCCAGCAGGGGGACAGGGACAGTTGAAGCTTTCTTT.

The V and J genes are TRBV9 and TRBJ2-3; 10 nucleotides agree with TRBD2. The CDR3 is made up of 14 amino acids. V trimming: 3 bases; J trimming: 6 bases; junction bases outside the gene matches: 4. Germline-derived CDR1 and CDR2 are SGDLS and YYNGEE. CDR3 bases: TGTGCCAGCAGCGAGCGGGGGGGCCAGGATACGCAGTATTTT. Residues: CASSERGGQDTQYF.

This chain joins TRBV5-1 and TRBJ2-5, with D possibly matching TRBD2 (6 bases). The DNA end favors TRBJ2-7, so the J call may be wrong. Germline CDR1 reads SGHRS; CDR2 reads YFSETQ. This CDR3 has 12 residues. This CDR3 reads CASTGLSYEQYF. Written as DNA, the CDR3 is TGCGCCAGCACGGGACTCTCCTACGAGCAGTACTTC.

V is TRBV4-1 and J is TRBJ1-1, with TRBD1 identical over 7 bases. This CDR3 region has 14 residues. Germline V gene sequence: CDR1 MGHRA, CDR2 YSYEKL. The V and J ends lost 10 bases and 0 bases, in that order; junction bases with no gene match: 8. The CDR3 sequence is CATSLTGMNTEAFF. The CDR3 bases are TGCGCCACCTCTTTGACAGGGATGAACACTGAAGCTTTCTTT.

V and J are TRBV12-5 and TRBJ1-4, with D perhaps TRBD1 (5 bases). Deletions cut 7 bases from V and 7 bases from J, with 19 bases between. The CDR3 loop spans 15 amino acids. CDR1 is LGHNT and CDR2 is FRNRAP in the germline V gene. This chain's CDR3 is CASAPRQGAVEKLFF. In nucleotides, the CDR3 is TGTGCTAGTGCCCCTCGACAAGGGGCTGTTGAAAAACTGTTTTTT.

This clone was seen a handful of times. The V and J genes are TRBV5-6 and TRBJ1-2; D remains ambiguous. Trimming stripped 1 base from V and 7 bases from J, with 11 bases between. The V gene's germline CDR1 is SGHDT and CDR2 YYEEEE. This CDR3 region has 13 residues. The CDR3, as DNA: TGTGCCAGCAGCTTGCTGGGTCCGGGTGGCTACACCTTC. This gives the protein CASSLLGPGGYTF.

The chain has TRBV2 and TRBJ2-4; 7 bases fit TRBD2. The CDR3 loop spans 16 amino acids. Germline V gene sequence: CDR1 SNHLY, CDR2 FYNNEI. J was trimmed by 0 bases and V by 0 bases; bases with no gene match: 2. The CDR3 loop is CASSEAGRSAKNIQYF. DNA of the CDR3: TGTGCCAGCAGTGAAGCCGGGAGGTCAGCCAAAAACATTCAGTACTTC.

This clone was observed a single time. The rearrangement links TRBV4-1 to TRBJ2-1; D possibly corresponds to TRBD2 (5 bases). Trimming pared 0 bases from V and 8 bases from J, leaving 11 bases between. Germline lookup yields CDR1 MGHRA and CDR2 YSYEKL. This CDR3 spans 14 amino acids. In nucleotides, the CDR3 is TGCGCCAGCAGCCAAGATCAGCTAGCTTATGAGCAGTTCTTC. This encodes CASSQDQLAYEQFF.

The chain's CDR3 is CASSLGGDTGELFF. The CDR3 nucleotides are TGTGCCAGCAGCCTAGGTGGGGACACCGGGGAGCTGTTTTTT. J is TRBJ2-2 and V is TRBV12-2. TRBV12-2 is reported as a pseudogene. CDR3 length: 14 residues.

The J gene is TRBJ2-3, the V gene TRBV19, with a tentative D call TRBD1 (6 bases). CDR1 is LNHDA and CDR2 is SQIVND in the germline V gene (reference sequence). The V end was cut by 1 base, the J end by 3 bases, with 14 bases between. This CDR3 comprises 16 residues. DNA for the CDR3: TGTGCCAGTAGTATAGGTCCAGGGGCAGGGACAGATACGCAGTATTTT. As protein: CASSIGPGAGTDTQYF.

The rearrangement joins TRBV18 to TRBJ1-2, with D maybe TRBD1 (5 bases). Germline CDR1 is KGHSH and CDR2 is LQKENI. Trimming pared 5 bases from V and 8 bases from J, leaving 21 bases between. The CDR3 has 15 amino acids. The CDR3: CASSTTEAPLLGYTF. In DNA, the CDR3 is TGTGCCAGCTCAACGACAGAGGCCCCCCTGCTGGGCTACACCTTC.

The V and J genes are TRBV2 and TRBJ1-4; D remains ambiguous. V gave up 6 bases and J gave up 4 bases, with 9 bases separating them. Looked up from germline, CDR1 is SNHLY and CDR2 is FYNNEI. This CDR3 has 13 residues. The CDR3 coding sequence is TGTGCCAGCAGGATGGGTTATAATGAAAAACTGTTTTTT. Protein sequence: CASRMGYNEKLFF. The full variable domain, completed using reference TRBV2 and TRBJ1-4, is EPEVTQTPSHQVTQMGQEVILRCVPISNHLYFYWYRQILGQKVEFLVSFYNNEISEKSEIFDDQFSVERPDGSNFTLKIRSTKLEDSAMYFCASRMGYNEKLFFGSGTQLSVL.

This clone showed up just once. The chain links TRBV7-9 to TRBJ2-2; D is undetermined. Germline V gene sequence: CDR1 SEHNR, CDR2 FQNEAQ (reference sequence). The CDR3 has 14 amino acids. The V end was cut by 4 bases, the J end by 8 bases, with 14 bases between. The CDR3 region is CASSSDLRMGELFF. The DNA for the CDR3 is TGTGCCAGCAGCTCAGATCTGAGGATGGGGGAGCTGTTTTTT.

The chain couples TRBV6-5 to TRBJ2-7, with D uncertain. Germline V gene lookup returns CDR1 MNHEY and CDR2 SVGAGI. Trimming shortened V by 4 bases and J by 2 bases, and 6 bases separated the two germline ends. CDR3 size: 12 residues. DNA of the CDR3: TGTGCCAGCAGTTTATTGGCCTACGAGCAGTACTTC. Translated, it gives CASSLLAYEQYF.

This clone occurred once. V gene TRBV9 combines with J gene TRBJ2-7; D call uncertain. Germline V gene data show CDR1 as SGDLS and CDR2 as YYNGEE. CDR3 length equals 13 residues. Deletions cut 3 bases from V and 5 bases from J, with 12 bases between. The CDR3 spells CASSGRIGDEQYF. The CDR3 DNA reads TGTGCCAGCAGCGGAAGAATAGGAGACGAGCAGTACTTC.

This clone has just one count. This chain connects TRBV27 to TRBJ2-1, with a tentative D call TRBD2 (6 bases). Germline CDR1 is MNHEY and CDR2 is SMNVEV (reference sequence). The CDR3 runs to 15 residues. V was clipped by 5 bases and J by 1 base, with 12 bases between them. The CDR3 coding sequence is TGTGCCAGCAGTCAGCCGGGGGAGTCCTACAATGAGCAGTTCTTC. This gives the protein CASSQPGESYNEQFF.

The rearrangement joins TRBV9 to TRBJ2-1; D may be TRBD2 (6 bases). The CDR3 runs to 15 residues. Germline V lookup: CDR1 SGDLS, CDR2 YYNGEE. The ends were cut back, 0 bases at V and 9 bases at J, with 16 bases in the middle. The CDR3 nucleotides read TGTGCCAGCAGCGTAGCGGCGCGGGGCGGCGCTGAGCAGTTCTTC. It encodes CASSVAARGGAEQFF. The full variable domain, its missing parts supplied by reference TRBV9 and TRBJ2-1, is DSGVTQTPKHLITATGQRVTLRCSPRSGDLSVYWYQQSLDQGLQFLIQYYNGEERAKGNILERFSAQQFPDLHSELNLSSLELGDSALYFCASSVAARGGAEQFFGPGTRLTVL.

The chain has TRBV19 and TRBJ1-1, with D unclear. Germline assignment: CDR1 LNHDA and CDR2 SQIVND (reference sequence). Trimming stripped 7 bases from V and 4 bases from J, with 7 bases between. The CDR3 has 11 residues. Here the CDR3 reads CASIVATEAFF. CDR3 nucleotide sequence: TGTGCCAGTATTGTCGCCACTGAAGCTTTCTTT.

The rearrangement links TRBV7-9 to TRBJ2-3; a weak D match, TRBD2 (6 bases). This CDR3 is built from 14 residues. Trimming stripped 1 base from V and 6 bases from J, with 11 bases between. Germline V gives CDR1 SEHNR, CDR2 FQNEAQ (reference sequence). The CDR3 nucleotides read TGTGCCAGCAGCTTAGTCGTTGGGGGGGATACGCAGTATTTT. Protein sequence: CASSLVVGGDTQYF.

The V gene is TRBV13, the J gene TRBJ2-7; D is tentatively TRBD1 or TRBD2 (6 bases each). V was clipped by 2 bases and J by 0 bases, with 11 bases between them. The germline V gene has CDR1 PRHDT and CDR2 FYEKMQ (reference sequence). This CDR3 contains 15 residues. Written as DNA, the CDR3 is TGTGCCAGCAGCTTATTAGGAGGGGGCTCCTACGAGCAGTACTTC. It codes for CASSLLGGGSYEQYF.

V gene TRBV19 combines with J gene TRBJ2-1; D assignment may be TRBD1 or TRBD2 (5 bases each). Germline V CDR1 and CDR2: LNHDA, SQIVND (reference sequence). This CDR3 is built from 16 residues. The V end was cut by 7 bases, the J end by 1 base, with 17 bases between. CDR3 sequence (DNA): TGTGCCAGTACCCCCCCGGGGCGGCCTTCCTACAATGAGCAGTTCTTC. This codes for CASTPPGRPSYNEQFF.

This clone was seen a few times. As DNA, the CDR3 is TGTGCCACCAGCGTTGACAGGGGCTCTGGAAACACCATATATTTT. Translated, it gives CATSVDRGSGNTIYF. The rearrangement joins TRBV15 to TRBJ1-3; 8 positions match TRBD1. Germline V lookup: CDR1 LNHNV, CDR2 YYDKDF (reference sequence). This CDR3 comprises 15 residues. V was pared by 5 bases and J by 0 bases, with 3 bases of the junction left unmatched.

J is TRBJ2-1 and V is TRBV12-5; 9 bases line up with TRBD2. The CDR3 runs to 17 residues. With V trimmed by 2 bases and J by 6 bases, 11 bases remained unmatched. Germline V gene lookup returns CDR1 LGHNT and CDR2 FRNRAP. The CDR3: CASGLSLAGKVGNEQFF. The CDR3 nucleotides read TGTGCTAGTGGTTTGTCCCTAGCGGGGAAGGTGGGCAATGAGCAGTTCTTC.

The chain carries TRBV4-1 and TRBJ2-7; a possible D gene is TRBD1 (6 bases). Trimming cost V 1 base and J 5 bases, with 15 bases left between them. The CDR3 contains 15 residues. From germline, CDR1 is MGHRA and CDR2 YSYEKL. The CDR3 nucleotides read TGCGCCAGCAGCCAAGTAACGCAGGGGACGAACGAGCAGTACTTC. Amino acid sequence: CASSQVTQGTNEQYF.

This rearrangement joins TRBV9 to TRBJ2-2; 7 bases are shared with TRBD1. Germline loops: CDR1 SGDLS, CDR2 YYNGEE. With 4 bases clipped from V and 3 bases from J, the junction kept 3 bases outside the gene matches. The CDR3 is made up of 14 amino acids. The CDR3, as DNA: TGTGCCAGCAGCACCGGGACAGACACCGGGGAGCTGTTTTTT. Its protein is CASSTGTDTGELFF.